Here is one TCR beta chain with its context. Its antigen has not been determined. One base away there is no much larger clone; base qualities are not given. Ficoll-Paque density gradient centrifugation was the method used to isolate PBMCs. Reading from cysteine to phenylalanine, the CDR3 counts 14 amino acids. Just CDR3 DNA is preserved here, 42 bases in frame from base 1. CDR1 and CDR2 are read off the germline V gene as SGHRS and YFSETQ. V is shortened by 4 bases, J by 4 bases, and the region joining them spans 12 bases. The instrument was an Illumina NovaSeq 6000. TCRalpha and TCRbeta cDNA libraries were built by 5'RACE with constant-segment primers, adding sample barcodes and unique molecular identifiers. Trizol reagent was used to extract RNA from every sample. Library amplification was performed in two PCR steps, and a second sample barcode and Illumina TruSeq adapters were introduced in the second step. Sequencing of the libraries was done on an Illumina NovaSeq, producing 2 x 150 bp paired-end reads. In the authors' own workflow: The reads were demultiplexed and collapsed into UMI-guided consensus sequences using migec v1.2.7. Using mixcr v2.1.11, UMI consensuses were aligned to TRA and TRB V and J templates and then assembled into clonotypes. A clonotype was counted as expanded or contracted only when both edgeR and NoisET called the clonotype significant, with the noise models trained on biological replicates. For edgeR calls, a false discovery rate-adjusted p below 0.01 and a log2 fold-change threshold of 1 were applied. PCA with hierarchical clustering of max-normalized trajectories of the 1000 most abundant clonotypes was used as exploratory dynamics analysis. The CD4 or CD8 phenotype of responding clones was assigned using the separately sequenced CD4+ and CD8+ repertoires. TCRdb itself trimmed the public reads at Q25 with fastp, ran MiXCR and retained productive beta chains. For every CDR3 protein sequence, its rows merge into one entry that carries the most common genes and DNA. The V and J calls were not made by the authors but by TCRdb's processing. This sample has 100,000 to 150,000 distinct CDR3 sequences in its table, and around 15% of those were observed once. Roughly 5.3% of the sample goes to the ten largest clones.

These data belong to a study of T-cell memory formation after mild COVID-19 (dated by TCRdb to 2020 to 2023). General notes on the study: Most TCR sequence clusters were specific to one of the two donors. In two donors, T-cell clones that expanded and contracted after mild COVID-19 were followed by sequencing TCRalpha and TCRbeta repertoires longitudinally. Two young, previously healthy adult volunteers made up the cohort, one male and one female.

Findings and caveats that apply to the study as a whole: Contracting CD4+ clones turned up mainly in the CM and EM memory subsets, whereas EMRA was where CD8+ clones were enriched. Clones that contracted from day 15 to 85 showed balanced CD4/CD8 phenotypes, whereas a second wave of clones that expanded from day 15 to 37 leaned towards CD4+. Some responding clones were found in pre-infection memory, which suggests that pre-existing cross-reactive memory T cells took part in the SARS-CoV-2 response. SARS-CoV-2 specificity was not confirmed for the second-wave clones peaking on day 37. Only a couple of mild cases were covered in the study, and larger cohorts including severe cases with pre-infection samples were considered necessary.

This TCR came from a man aged 18 to 29 who had mild COVID-19 (a few samples of this study predate the infection). The sample titles of this study are shuffled in the database, so cell type and time point are left out; the donor was told from shared clones. The sequencing input was PBMCs or a T cell subset sorted from them (not recorded which). The chain couples TRBV5-1 to TRBJ1-3, with no reliable assignment of the D segment. The DNA sequence follows: TGCGCCAGCAGCACCAGTTCCTCGGGAAACACCATATATTTT. Translated, it gives CASSTSSSGNTIYF.